The rows below give T cell receptor beta chains drawn from one sample of a study of cytomegalovirus exposure and HLA in healthy donors. Using immunoSEQ multiplex PCR, the repertoire was profiled, and TCRdb retains in-frame clones only, with some absent. The sample shows some 90,000 clones, under 85% of them seen only once. What was sequenced was PBMCs. These receptors originate from a man aged 25 to 40 in good health and CMV-seronegative. Each CDR3 is given with its conserved first and last residue. The D gene is left open where the match is weak. The size field is filled for only some rows; it gives once, few, many or a size class.

abundance	j_gene	v_gene	d_gene	CDR3nt	CDR3aa
once	TRBJ2-7	TRBV6-5	-	TGTGCCAGCAGTTACCTAGGAGCGGTAGGAGAGCAGTACTTC	CASSYLGAVGEQYF
once	TRBJ2-3	TRBV2	-	TGTGCCAGTCTAATCGAGACTCTCACAGATACGCAGTATTTT	CASLIETLTDTQYF
-	TRBJ1-6	TRBV4-3	-	TGCGCCAGCAGCCAAGAGTCGGTTAATTCACCCCTCCACTTT	CASSQESVNSPLHF
-	TRBJ2-5	TRBV2	-	TGTGCCAGCGGACAGATCCAAGAGACCCAGTACTTC	CASGQIQETQYF
-	TRBJ2-5	TRBV29-1	-	TGCAGCGTTGAATGGGGGGTGCAAGAGACCCAGTACTTC	CSVEWGVQETQYF
-	TRBJ2-7	TRBV15	-	TGTGCCACCAGCGTTCCGGGTCCCCCGGCCGAGCAGTACTTC	CATSVPGPPAEQYF
-	TRBJ2-6	TRBV18	-	TGTGCCAGCTCACCAGATATGACAGGAGACTCTGGGGCCAACGTCCTGACTTTC	CASSPDMTGDSGANVLTF
-	TRBJ1-1	TRBV7-2	TRBD1	TGTGCCAGCAACGCCGACAGGGGGAACACTGAAGCTTTCTTT	CASNADRGNTEAFF
few	TRBJ1-6	TRBV30	-	TGTGCCTGGAGTGGTGTAGGGGAATCACCCCTCCACTTT	CAWSGVGESPLHF
few	TRBJ1-1	TRBV6-1	-	TGTGCCAGCAGAAAAGGGGCGAACTCCAACACTGAAGCTTTCTTT	CASRKGANSNTEAFF
-	TRBJ2-7	TRBV30	-	TGTGCCTGGAGTGGACAGTGGAGCTCCTACGAGCAGTACTTC	CAWSGQWSSYEQYF
-	TRBJ2-5	TRBV2	-	TGTGCCAGCAGTAGCGCCGGGGTACAAGAGACCCAGTACTTC	CASSSAGVQETQYF
-	TRBJ2-1	TRBV5-1	TRBD2	TGCGCCAGCAGCCCGATAGCGGGGGGGCATGTTGAGCAGTTCTTC	CASSPIAGGHVEQFF
-	TRBJ1-4	TRBV6-5	-	TGTGCCAGCAGAGAGACAGCAACTAATGAAAAACTGTTTTTT	CASRETATNEKLFF
-	TRBJ2-1	TRBV7-6	TRBD2	TGTGCCAGCAGCTGGGGGAGGGCTCCCTACAATGAGCAGTTCTTC	CASSWGRAPYNEQFF
-	TRBJ1-2	TRBV29-1	-	TGCAGCGTTGTGGTCCTGACCGAGGATGGCTACACCTTC	CSVVVLTEDGYTF
-	TRBJ1-3	TRBV7-2	-	TGTGCCAGCAGCTTAGCGCGGGCAGTCGGAAACACCATATATTTT	CASSLARAVGNTIYF
-	TRBJ2-3	TRBV9	-	TGTGCCAGCAGCGTAGAAATTTCTCGCACAGATACGCAGTATTTT	CASSVEISRTDTQYF
-	TRBJ2-4	TRBV28	-	TGTGCCAGCAGTTTTATGAGCGATCATACCAAAAACATTCAGTACTTC	CASSFMSDHTKNIQYF
-	TRBJ2-5	TRBV5-4	TRBD1	TGTGCCAGCAGCCCCGGACTGTCAGGGGGTGTGACCCAGTACTTC	CASSPGLSGGVTQYF
-	TRBJ1-1	TRBV16	TRBD1	TGTGCCAGCAGCCCCATCACGGCAGGGGGGATTGAAGCTTTCTTT	CASSPITAGGIEAFF
-	TRBJ1-5	TRBV29-1	-	TGCAGCGAGGCAGGGGCTACCTATAGCAATCAGCCCCAGCATTTT	CSEAGATYSNQPQHF
-	TRBJ1-1	TRBV27	-	TGTGCCAGCAGTTTGGGGGCATTCGGTGAAGCTTTCTTT	CASSLGAFGEAFF
few	TRBJ2-7	TRBV6-6	-	TGTGCCAGCAGTCCATGGGACATCTACGAGCAGTACTTC	CASSPWDIYEQYF
-	TRBJ1-5	TRBV19	-	TGTGCCAGTAGCCGTAAACAGGATAGCAATCAGCCCCAGCATTTT	CASSRKQDSNQPQHF
once	TRBJ2-2	TRBV18	-	TGTGCCAGCTCACCCCAGGGGCTGAACACCGGGGAGCTGTTTTTT	CASSPQGLNTGELFF
-	TRBJ2-3	TRBV9	TRBD1	TGTGCCAGCAGCGTACCCCGGGACAGGGGGGGAGATACGCAGTATTTT	CASSVPRDRGGDTQYF
-	TRBJ1-4	TRBV6-5	-	TGTGCCAGCAGTTACGCGGGGGGGGCACCCGAAAAACTGTTTTTT	CASSYAGGAPEKLFF
-	TRBJ2-3	TRBV29-1	TRBD2	TGCAGCGTTGGGGGACTATCCAGTCAGCCAGATACGCAGTATTTT	CSVGGLSSQPDTQYF
-	TRBJ1-1	TRBV29-1	TRBD1	TGCAGCGTTGAAGATCCGCAGGGGGCCGCGACTGAAGCTTTCTTT	CSVEDPQGAATEAFF
-	TRBJ1-1	TRBV10-2	TRBD1	TGCGCCAGCAGTGGAGGAGGGGGCAACACTGAAGCTTTCTTT	CASSGGGGNTEAFF
-	TRBJ2-1	TRBV29-1	-	TGCAGCGTTGATAAGTTTTTGGGCGGGTTTAATGAGCAGTTCTTC	CSVDKFLGGFNEQFF
many	TRBJ1-5	TRBV6-6	-	TGTGCCAGCAGTTACCCGGACAGCCGGGAGCCCCAGCATTTT	CASSYPDSREPQHF
few	TRBJ1-2	TRBV28	-	TGTGCCAGCAATCAAGCTAGTGGAAGCTATGGCTACACCTTC	CASNQASGSYGYTF
-	TRBJ2-7	TRBV11-2	-	TGTGCCAGCAGCTTAGCCCGACCATCCCGGGCCTACGAGCAGTACTTC	CASSLARPSRAYEQYF
-	TRBJ1-2	TRBV15	-	TGTGCCACCAGCAGAGAAATAACGGTTGCTAACTATGGCTACACCTTC	CATSREITVANYGYTF
once	TRBJ2-7	TRBV5-1	TRBD2	TGCGCCAGCAGCCCACGGACTAGCGGGACCTACGAGCAGTACTTC	CASSPRTSGTYEQYF
-	TRBJ2-7	TRBV2	TRBD1	TGTGCCAGCAGAGAAAGGACAGGGGTTTCCTACGAGCAGTACTTC	CASRERTGVSYEQYF
few	TRBJ2-7	TRBV7-3	-	TGTGCCAGCAGCCCGTCTGGGCCCTACGAGCAGTACTTC	CASSPSGPYEQYF
-	TRBJ2-5	TRBV7-8	-	TGTGCCAGCAACCTTACGGCAGGGAAAGAGACCCAGTACTTC	CASNLTAGKETQYF
-	TRBJ1-5	TRBV6-1	TRBD1	TGTGCCAGCAGTAGGGACAGCCCAGGGCCCCAGCATTTT	CASSRDSPGPQHF
once	TRBJ1-1	TRBV29-1	-	TGCAGCGCTAGGCGGGTTAATCACACTGAAGCTTTCTTT	CSARRVNHTEAFF
-	TRBJ1-1	TRBV10-3	-	TGTGCCATCAATCCCTTTTTAGACACTGAAGCTTTCTTT	CAINPFLDTEAFF
-	TRBJ1-6	TRBV7-9	-	TGTGCCAGCAGCTTGACAGATTATAATTCACCCCTCCACTTT	CASSLTDYNSPLHF
-	TRBJ1-6	TRBV9	-	TGTGCCAGCAGCCCTAGACCAGGGGAATTAAATTCACCCCTCCACTTT	CASSPRPGELNSPLHF
-	TRBJ2-7	TRBV5-8	-	TGTGCCAGCAGCCTCACAGGGAACTCCTACGAGCAGTACTTC	CASSLTGNSYEQYF
-	TRBJ2-7	TRBV11-3	-	TGTGCCAGCAGCCGCCGGGATTCGAGTTACGAGCAGTACTTC	CASSRRDSSYEQYF
-	TRBJ2-3	TRBV13	-	TGTGCCAGCAGTTCCAGTGGAGATACGCAGTATTTT	CASSSSGDTQYF
-	TRBJ1-4	TRBV15	-	TGTGCCACCAGCAGAGATTCAGGCTATGAAAAACTGTTTTTT	CATSRDSGYEKLFF
-	TRBJ1-3	TRBV30	TRBD1	TGTGCCTGGAGTATTGGAACAGGGGTGAAAAACACCATATATTTT	CAWSIGTGVKNTIYF
-	TRBJ1-1	TRBV15	-	TGTGCCACCAGCAGAGGTCGGGGTAAGAACACTGAAGCTTTCTTT	CATSRGRGKNTEAFF
-	TRBJ1-4	TRBV28	-	TGTGCCAGCAGGCCACAGGGAGTTTCGGAAAAACTGTTTTTT	CASRPQGVSEKLFF
-	TRBJ2-1	TRBV5-8	TRBD2	TGTGCCAGCAGCTTGGTGTGGCGGGGGAGCTCCTACAATGAGCAGTTCTTC	CASSLVWRGSSYNEQFF
-	TRBJ1-2	TRBV30	TRBD1	TGTGCCGGAGGACAGGGGGCTAACTATGGCTACACCTTC	CAGGQGANYGYTF
-	TRBJ2-7	TRBV21-1	-	TGTGCCAGCAGCAAAGAGATGGACTACCTGAGCTCCTACGAGCAGTACTTC	CASSKEMDYLSSYEQYF